The clone carrying this T cell receptor beta chain was seen at least ten times. Its antigen is currently unknown. This specimen comes from a study of T-cell reconstitution after alpha-beta-depleted transplantation in children. General observations from the study: The origin of alpha-beta T cells about two months after transplant was reportedly several hundred expanded graft clones. The authors attributed T-cell counts and diversity one year after transplant mostly to newly produced T cells. Surviving thymic progenitors and recipient T cells were the source of high TCRbeta diversity at day 60 in some patients.

CDR1 and CDR2 from the germline V gene are KGHDR and SFDVKD. The ends were cut back, 4 bases at V and 1 base at J, with 9 bases in the middle. The CDR3 totals 14 residues. For TCRbeta, the library was prepared with unique molecular identifiers. MiXCR was run by TCRdb on the PCR reads, yielding one entry per CDR3 protein. This sample has 95,000 to 120,000 distinct CDR3 sequences, with approximately 6.6% found just once. The rearrangement uses TRBV24-1 and TRBJ2-5; no reliable D call. Sequenced here: PBMCs, mostly from graft donor cells, sampled 360 days after TCRalphabeta/CD19-depleted stem cell transplant. The clonotype originates from a male patient aged 2-15 years who had a stem cell transplant for acute lymphoblastic leukemia, so the T cells may come from the graft donor. CDR3 in amino acids: CATSDPITQETQYF. CDR3 DNA: TGTGCCACCAGTGACCCGATTACCCAAGAGACCCAGTACTTC.